Sequencing of this T cell receptor beta chain was carried out in a study of cytomegalovirus exposure and HLA in healthy donors. Study-level results: V- and J-gene trimming of TCR beta was linked (in a later analysis) to a missense DCLRE1C variant.

Comment on this clone: Antigen unknown.

The germline V gene encodes CDR1 ENHRY and CDR2 SYGVKD. Trimming left V 3 bases short and J 14 bases short, with 13 bases between. The CDR3 totals 11 residues. PCR used 60 Vbeta primers and 13 Jbeta primers. Only in-frame clones appear in the TCRdb table, and some are missing; sequencing was by immunoSEQ multiplex PCR. The data show 85,000 to 100,000 clones, about 68% seen once. V usage is TRBV10-3 and J usage is TRBJ1-2; D might be TRBD1 (6 bases). The sample was PBMCs. The source is a human donor in good health. CDR3 nucleotide sequence: TGTGCCATCAGTGAACAGGGCCCCCCGACCTTC. This codes for CAISEQGPPTF.